What follows are 15 T cell receptor beta chains derived from one specimen sequenced in a study of metastatic and nonmetastatic thyroid tumors. Each patient came to thyroid surgery without any prior treatment (of any kind). Using MiXCR, TCRdb reanalyzed the PCR reads. Of under 30,000 clones listed, 20% were seen once; the top ten hold more than 25%. The sample consisted of blood. Receptors were obtained from a male donor with papillary thyroid cancer or a benign thyroid nodule (not recorded which). Some clones in this sample may be carry-over from other donors' samples.

This clone has at least ten counts. The chain employs TRBV11-2 and TRBJ1-3; no clear D. The CDR3 spans 13 residues. V was pared by 1 base and J by 4 bases, with 5 bases between. Germline V gene data show CDR1 as SGHAT and CDR2 as FQNNGV. The CDR3: CASSLVTGNTIYF. The CDR3 DNA reads as TGTGCCAGCAGCTTAGTTACGGGAAACACCATATATTTT.

Remarks on this clone: Here the CDR3 omits its conserved ending phenylalanine or tryptophan, so a read error is the likely source. The chain couples TRBV15 to TRBJ2-2, with TRBD2 as a possible D gene (6 bases). CDR1 LNHNV and CDR2 YYDKDF come from the germline V gene (reference sequence). The length of the CDR3 is 16 residues. As DNA, the CDR3 is TGTGGCACCAGCAGAGGCCTTGCGGGAAAGGGCGGGGAGCTGTTTTAT. It translates to CGTSRGLAGKGGELFY.

This clone was observed a handful of times. The rearrangement links TRBV6-1 to TRBJ1-2; 7 bases map to TRBD1. The CDR3 runs to 14 residues. Germline CDR1 and CDR2: MNHNS and SASEGT. V lost 3 bases, J lost 12 bases, and 13 bases stayed unmatched. CDR3: CASSDAWTGYRNTF. The CDR3 nucleotides are TGTGCCAGCAGTGACGCCTGGACAGGCTATCGCAACACCTTC.

Remarks on this clone: Possible read error: a much larger clone is one base away. Within the sample, other DNA sequences also encode this same CDR3. V gene TRBV10-3 combines with J gene TRBJ2-3, with D unresolved. CDR3 size: 14 residues. Germline V lookup: CDR1 ENHRY, CDR2 SYGVKD. V was clipped by 4 bases and J by 3 bases, with 11 bases between them. The CDR3 DNA is TGTGCCATCAGTGCTGGTACCCCTACAGATACGCAGTATTTT. As protein: CAISAGTPTDTQYF.

This rearrangement joins TRBV20-1 to TRBJ2-7; D not resolved. The CDR3 has 12 residues. The germline V gene encodes CDR1 DFQATT and CDR2 SNEGSKA (reference sequence). Between the trimmed V and J ends, which lost 0 bases and 6 bases, there was a span of 9 bases. The CDR3 region has the DNA TGCAGTGCTAGAGAGGCTAGTAGCGAGCAGTACTTC. Translating gives CSAREASSEQYF.

A few counts support this clone. The chain uses TRBV28 and TRBJ2-1; weak D call: TRBD2 (6 bases). The CDR3 spans 16 residues. CDR1 MDHEN and CDR2 SYDVKM come from the germline V gene. The V gene lost 6 bases and the J gene lost 6 bases, with 21 bases spanning the gap. The CDR3 DNA sequence: TGTGCCAGCAGCCGACTATTGGGAGGCCCAGGCAATGAGCAGTTCTTC. This codes for CASSRLLGGPGNEQFF. Combining the CDR3 with reference TRBV28 and TRBJ2-1 gives the whole variable domain DVKVTQSSRYLVKRTGEKVFLECVQDMDHENMFWYRQDPGLGLRLIYFSYDVKMKEKGDIPEGYSVSREKKERFSLILESASTNQTSMYLCASSRLLGGPGNEQFFGPGTRLTVL.

This clone was detected many times. The V gene is TRBV5-1, the J gene TRBJ2-5; 8 bases agree with TRBD1. The germline V gene encodes CDR1 SGHRS and CDR2 YFSETQ. The ends lost 6 bases at V and 0 bases at J; junction bases unmatched: 4. The CDR3 runs 14 residues. The CDR3 DNA sequence: TGCGCCAGCACTTCAGGGGGCTACCAAGAGACCCAGTACTTC. Its protein is CASTSGGYQETQYF.

About this clone: The junction shows a germline mismatch at one end, possibly a read error. The chain recombines TRBV11-1 with TRBJ2-7; D is possibly TRBD2 (5 bases). Germline loops: CDR1 SGHAT, CDR2 FQDESV (reference sequence). The CDR3 covers 15 residues. The CDR3 protein is CAISLGRGVSYEQYF. As DNA, the CDR3 is TGTGCCATCAGCTTAGGGAGAGGAGTCTCCTACGAGCAGTACTTC. Based on the CDR3 plus reference TRBV11-1 and TRBJ2-7, the full variable domain is EAEVAQSPRYKITEKSQAVAFWCDPISGHATLYWYRQILGQGPELLVQFQDESVVDDSQLPKDRFSAERLKGVDSTLKIQPAELGDSAMYLCAISLGRGVSYEQYFGPGTRLTVT.

A few counts support this clone. The chain joins TRBV6-1 to TRBJ2-7; 7 nucleotides match TRBD1. The germline gives CDR1 MNHNS, CDR2 SASEGT. This CDR3 contains 12 residues. V lost 9 bases and J lost 6; bases outside the gene matches: 8. As DNA, the CDR3 is TGTGCCAGTGGACAGGAGGCGATCGAGCAGTACTTC. Translation gives CASGQEAIEQYF.

This clone appeared many times. V usage is TRBV5-1 and J usage is TRBJ2-3, with TRBD1 identical over 8 bases. V lost 6 bases and J lost 4; bases outside the gene matches: 4. In germline, CDR1 is SGHRS, CDR2 YFSETQ. The CDR3 loop spans 13 amino acids. The chain's CDR3 is CASTGGRADTQYF. CDR3 coding DNA: TGCGCCAGCACAGGGGGCAGGGCAGATACGCAGTATTTT.

This clone was observed many times. The gene calls are TRBV11-2 and TRBJ1-1; 8 bases are a match to TRBD1. Trimming at V came to 5 bases and at J to 4 bases, leaving 3 bases not matched to a gene. In germline, CDR1 is SGHAT, CDR2 FQNNGV. There are 13 residues in the CDR3. The CDR3 spells CASSLDRGTEAFF. DNA for the CDR3: TGTGCCAGCAGCCTCGACAGGGGCACTGAAGCTTTCTTT. The complete variable domain, with remaining parts taken from reference TRBV11-2 and TRBJ1-1, reads EAGVAQSPRYKIIEKRQSVAFWCNPISGHATLYWYQQILGQGPKLLIQFQNNGVVDDSQLPKDRFSAERLKGVDSTLKIQPAKLEDSAVYLCASSLDRGTEAFFGQGTRLTVV.

This clone was observed once. The chain has TRBV30 and TRBJ2-7; 7 bases line up with TRBD1. This CDR3 has 14 residues. Germline V CDR1 and CDR2: GTSNPN, SVGIG (reference sequence). With V trimmed by 5 bases and J by 3 bases, 10 bases remained unmatched. The CDR3 DNA reads TGTGCCTGGGCCTCGGGACAGCTTTTCTACGAGCAGTACTTC. It encodes CAWASGQLFYEQYF.

This clone was counted at least ten times. This chain connects TRBV30 to TRBJ2-1; TRBD2 aligns across 9 bases. The V gene end was trimmed by 2 bases and the J gene end by 12 bases; junction bases not matched to a gene: 8. The germline V gene has CDR1 GTSNPN and CDR2 SVGIG (reference sequence). The CDR3 extends over 13 amino acids. The CDR3 DNA reads TGTGCCTGGAGTAGGAGCGGGGGGCGGGGGCAGTTCTTC. Translated: CAWSRSGGRGQFF.

This clone was seen many times. V is TRBV10-2 and J is TRBJ2-1; D is unclear. Trimming shortened V by 5 bases and J by 0 bases, and 11 bases separated the two germline ends. The germline gives CDR1 WSHSY, CDR2 SAAADI. CDR3 length equals 15 residues. The CDR3 DNA sequence: TGCGCCAGCAGTTTGCGGTTTAGCTCCTACAATGAGCAGTTCTTC. This gives the protein CASSLRFSSYNEQFF.

Turning to this clone: The junction shows a germline mismatch at one end, possibly a read error. The V gene is TRBV11-2, the J gene TRBJ2-7; no firm D call. CDR1 SGHAT and CDR2 FQNNGV come from the germline V gene. The CDR3 is 16 residues long. The CDR3 here is CSSSLDAGRYAYEQYF. The CDR3 DNA reads TGTTCCAGCAGCTTAGATGCTGGTAGGTACGCCTACGAGCAGTACTTC. Based on the CDR3 plus reference TRBV11-2 and TRBJ2-7, the full variable domain is EAGVAQSPRYKIIEKRQSVAFWCNPISGHATLYWYQQILGQGPKLLIQFQNNGVVDDSQLPKDRFSAERLKGVDSTLKIQPAKLEDSAVYLCSSSLDAGRYAYEQYFGPGTRLTVT.